Below, 24 T cell receptor beta chains from the same sample are listed, as sequenced in a study of CD8 T cells in Susac syndrome. Reverse transcription of roughly 0.5 to 1 ug RNA was carried out with random hexamers. MiXCR, applied by TCRdb to the immunoSEQ multiplex PCR reads, yields one record per CDR3 protein. The sample records approximately 110,000 distinct CDR3 sequences, around 94% being singletons. Sequencing was done on a sample of CD4+ T cells from PBMCs. All receptors derive from a human donor in good health.

V gene TRBV20-1 combines with J gene TRBJ1-2; D is perhaps TRBD1 (6 bases). The V and J ends lost 6 bases and 5 bases respectively, with 13 bases between them. The germline CDR1 and CDR2 sequences are DFQATT and SNEGSKA (reference sequence). The CDR3 consists of 12 residues. The CDR3 is CSARDTRYGYTF. The CDR3 bases are TGCAGTGCCCGGGACACCCGATATGGCTACACCTTC.

The CDR3 spells CSVGRRDTIYF. In DNA form, the CDR3 reads TGCAGTGTTGGTAGACGGGACACCATATATTTT. The chain joins TRBV20-1 to TRBJ1-3, with D uncertain. The CDR3 totals 11 residues. Trimming stripped 7 bases from V and 8 bases from J, with 12 bases between. Germline-derived CDR1 and CDR2 are DFQATT and SNEGSKA (reference sequence).

The chain combines TRBV29-1 with TRBJ2-1; TRBD2 agrees at 11 bases. Losses at the gene ends were 7 bases for V and 2 bases for J; bases not matched to a gene: 4. CDR3 length: 14 amino acids. The germline V gene encodes CDR1 SQVTM and CDR2 ANQGSEA. CDR3 bases: TGCAGCGCCTTAGCGGGAGGGACCTACAATGAGCAGTTCTTC. Amino acid sequence: CSALAGGTYNEQFF.

This chain uses TRBV4-1 with TRBJ2-5; 8 bases align to TRBD2. Germline CDR1 is MGHRA and CDR2 is YSYEKL. The CDR3 runs 14 residues. Trimming cost V 2 bases and J 4 bases; bases outside gene matches: 3. As DNA, the CDR3 is TGCGCCAGCAGCCAACCGGGGGGGAGAGAGACCCAGTACTTC. The encoded protein is CASSQPGGRETQYF.

The sample holds a few counts of this clonotype. This sequence joins TRBV7-2 and TRBJ2-7; possibly TRBD2 for D (6 bases). Germline CDR1 SGHTA, CDR2 FQGNSA. V was clipped by 6 bases and J by 0 bases, with 18 bases between them. The CDR3 spans 16 residues. CDR3 in DNA: TGTGCCAGCAGTTCTAGGGGCGGGACCTTCTCCTACGAGCAGTACTTC. Amino acid sequence: CASSSRGGTFSYEQYF.

The V gene is TRBV6-5, the J gene TRBJ2-7; perhaps TRBD2 as D (5 bases). The CDR3 sequence is 14 residues long. Germline V gives CDR1 MNHEY, CDR2 SVGAGI. V shed 2 bases and J shed 4 bases, with 12 bases lying between them. The DNA for the CDR3 is TGTGCCAGCAGTTACCGCAGTTGGGAGTACGAGCAGTACTTC. It yields the protein CASSYRSWEYEQYF.

This clonotype was detected only once. The rearrangement joins TRBV7-8 to TRBJ2-3; the match to TRBD1 covers 7 bases. Trimming cost V 1 base and J 0 bases; bases outside gene matches: 4. Germline values: CDR1 SGHVS, CDR2 FQNEAQ. This CDR3 is 16 amino acids long. CDR3 protein: CASSLVTGVSTDTQYF. Here the CDR3 DNA reads TGTGCCAGCAGCTTAGTCACAGGGGTGAGCACAGATACGCAGTATTTT.

This rearrangement joins TRBV14 to TRBJ1-1; D is unresolved. The CDR3 sequence is 14 residues long. Germline V gene data show CDR1 as SGHDN and CDR2 as FVKESK. V lost 7 bases, J lost 3 bases, and 15 bases lay in between. CDR3 coding DNA: TGTGCCAGCACGCTTCAGGTGGGATACACTGAAGCTTTCTTT. Protein product: CASTLQVGYTEAFF.

The chain employs TRBV11-2 and TRBJ1-5; perhaps TRBD1 as D (6 bases). V lost 1 base and J lost 0, with 10 bases in between. Germline CDR1 SGHAT, CDR2 FQNNGV. The CDR3 consists of 16 residues. In DNA form, the CDR3 reads TGTGCCAGCAGCTTAGCGACAGGTGATAGCAATCAGCCCCAGCATTTT. Translation: CASSLATGDSNQPQHF.

The chain is built from TRBV18 and TRBJ2-5; TRBD1 might be the D (6 bases). Germline lookup yields CDR1 KGHSH and CDR2 LQKENI. V was shortened by 6 bases and J by 2 bases, with 10 bases between the two germline ends. There are 13 residues in the CDR3. DNA of the CDR3: TGTGCCAGCTCCCCTGACAGGCAAGAGACCCAGTACTTC. Its translation is CASSPDRQETQYF.

The rearrangement links TRBV3-1 to TRBJ2-1, with TRBD1 as a possible D gene (6 bases). The CDR3 is made up of 14 amino acids. CDR1 is LGHDT and CDR2 is YNNKEL in the germline V gene (reference sequence). Trimming left V 4 bases short and J 6 bases short, with 13 bases between. CDR3 DNA sequence: TGTGCCAGCAGCCGTTGGGACACCAGCAATGAGCAGTTCTTC. As protein: CASSRWDTSNEQFF.

The V call is TRBV6-2 or TRBV6-3, the J call TRBJ2-2; D unresolved. Germline CDR1 reads MNHEY; CDR2 reads SVGEGT. The CDR3 is 13 amino acids. Between the trimmed V and J ends, which lost 6 bases and 4 bases, there was a span of 9 bases. In nucleotides, the CDR3 is TGTGCCAGCAGGCCTAGAGGCACCGGGGAGCTGTTTTTT. Its translation: CASRPRGTGELFF.

The V gene is TRBV20-1, the J gene TRBJ1-1, with D possibly matching TRBD1 (5 bases). Germline V lookup: CDR1 DFQATT, CDR2 SNEGSKA (reference sequence). The CDR3 is 12 amino acids. The CDR3 region is CTLGPLNTEAFF. CDR3 sequence (DNA): TGCACCCTGGGACCTCTGAACACTGAAGCTTTCTTT.

The CDR3 protein is CSARRGRNQPQHF. The CDR3 nucleotides are TGCAGTGCTCGTAGGGGTCGCAATCAGCCCCAGCATTTT. This chain uses TRBV20-1 with TRBJ1-5; tentative D call: TRBD1 (5 bases). The V gene's germline CDR1 is DFQATT and CDR2 SNEGSKA (reference sequence). The CDR3 contains 13 residues. Trimming removed 5 bases at V and 2 bases at J, with 10 bases between.

This rearrangement joins TRBV30 to TRBJ2-1, with 16 bases matching TRBD2. The germline V gene encodes CDR1 GTSNPN and CDR2 SVGIG (reference sequence). CDR3 size: 20 residues. The J segment lost 1 base and the V segment lost 2 bases, leaving 11 bases of the junction unmatched. The CDR3 DNA reads TGTGCCTGGAGTTCCCGCGGGACTAGCGGGAGGGCGGTGTCCTACAATGAGCAGTTCTTC. Its protein product is CAWSSRGTSGRAVSYNEQFF.

The V and J genes are TRBV2 and TRBJ2-2, with D possibly being TRBD2 (6 bases). The CDR3 has 15 residues. From germline, CDR1 is SNHLY and CDR2 FYNNEI. V was cut by 6 bases and J by 4 bases, with 15 bases left in between. The CDR3 is CASRVGTYRTGELFF. The DNA for the CDR3 is TGTGCCAGCAGAGTAGGGACTTACCGCACCGGGGAGCTGTTTTTT. The variable domain in full, with the rest retrieved from reference TRBV2 and TRBJ2-2, is EPEVTQTPSHQVTQMGQEVILRCVPISNHLYFYWYRQILGQKVEFLVSFYNNEISEKSEIFDDQFSVERPDGSNFTLKIRSTKLEDSAMYFCASRVGTYRTGELFFGEGSRLTVL.

The rearrangement uses TRBV20-1 and TRBJ2-5; no definite D call. Germline CDR1 and CDR2: DFQATT and SNEGSKA (reference sequence). The ends were cut back, 3 bases at V and 2 bases at J, with 7 bases in the middle. This CDR3 has 12 amino acids. The CDR3 here is CSARALQETQYF. The CDR3 nucleotides read TGCAGTGCTAGGGCCTTACAAGAGACCCAGTACTTC.

The chain is built from TRBV20-1 and TRBJ2-7; TRBD1 aligns across 12 bases. Trimming at V came to 4 bases and at J to 7 bases, leaving 5 bases not matched to a gene. Per germline, CDR1 DFQATT and CDR2 SNEGSKA (reference sequence). The CDR3 has 13 residues. CDR3 residues: CSAKGDRGLEQYF. In nucleotides, the CDR3 is TGCAGTGCTAAGGGGGACAGGGGGCTTGAGCAGTACTTC.

The chain carries TRBV9 and TRBJ2-7; the D gene is possibly TRBD2 (5 bases). CDR1 is SGDLS and CDR2 is YYNGEE in the germline V gene. The CDR3 consists of 13 residues. V lost 0 bases to trimming and J lost 4 bases, with 8 bases between them. The CDR3 DNA is TGTGCCAGCAGCGTAGCACCGGGGTACGAGCAGTACTTC. Translation: CASSVAPGYEQYF.

The V gene is TRBV23-1, the J gene TRBJ2-7; D call uncertain. TRBV23-1 is filed as an ORF, its function uncertain. The CDR3 is 14 residues long. Trimming shortened V by 8 bases and J by 3 bases, and 17 bases separated the two germline ends. The DNA of the CDR3 is TGCGCCAGCCCCTCGCCCTGGGGTCTCTACGAGCAGTACTTC. Translating gives CASPSPWGLYEQYF.

This rearrangement joins TRBV4-1 to TRBJ2-3, with D unclear. The germline CDR1 and CDR2 sequences are MGHRA and YSYEKL. The V and J ends lost 2 bases and 6 bases respectively, with 18 bases between them. This CDR3 has 16 amino acids. CDR3 sequence: CASSQQVLASGDTQYF. Here the CDR3 DNA reads TGCGCCAGCAGCCAACAAGTATTGGCCTCTGGGGATACGCAGTATTTT.

The rearrangement joins TRBV18 to TRBJ2-3; D remains ambiguous. CDR3 length: 15 amino acids. The V gene's germline CDR1 is KGHSH and CDR2 LQKENI. The V end was cut by 1 base, the J end by 1 base, with 9 bases between. CDR3 in DNA: TGTGCCAGCTCACCACTCTCTACAGGCACAGATACGCAGTATTTT. Its translation is CASSPLSTGTDTQYF.

This chain connects TRBV6-6 to TRBJ1-2; D unclear. Germline assignment: CDR1 MNHNY and CDR2 SVGAGI (reference sequence). V dropped 6 bases and J dropped 7 bases, with 24 bases sitting between them. The CDR3 extends over 16 amino acids. In DNA, the CDR3 is TGTGCCAGCAGCTACACCATGGGGTCAACAGTTGGTGGCTACACCTTC. Protein sequence: CASSYTMGSTVGGYTF.

The chain has TRBV7-9 and TRBJ1-4; 7 nucleotides line up with TRBD1. The CDR3 loop spans 15 amino acids. V shed 5 bases and J 0 bases; nucleotides not matched to a gene: 3. Germline CDR1 and CDR2: SEHNR and FQNEAQ (reference sequence). The CDR3 loop reads CASSPGTATNEKLFF. The CDR3 region has the DNA TGTGCCAGCAGCCCCGGGACAGCAACTAATGAAAAACTGTTTTTT.